These T cell receptor beta chains were read from a single sample in a study of memory CD4+ T cells and cytomegalovirus serostatus. Sequenced by immunoSEQ multiplex PCR; TCRdb stores in-frame clones only, minus some. Among approximately 63,000 clones listed, 60% to 85% were seen once. What was sequenced was memory CD4+ T cells from blood. These TCRs come from an adult in good health and CMV-seronegative. Some clones in this sample may be carry-over from other donors' samples. CDR3s leave out the opening cysteine and the closing phenylalanine or tryptophan.

v_gene | CDR3aa
TRBV6-1 | ASSPQGDLYGYT
TRBV5-1 | ASSITGSTNEKLF
TRBV6-1 | ASSRQGFNTEAF
TRBV2 | ASSRPPRDQPQH
TRBV13 | ASSSNRGLAQY
TRBV11-2 | ASTPRTGASEQY
TRBV7-9 | ASSLVFRNSPLH
TRBV18 | ASSPQLDNEQF
TRBV15 | ATSSRVGGYT
TRBV15 | ATSRDVKSNQPQH
TRBV29-1 | SVLFADSSYEQY
TRBV11-3 | ASSLGGEVDTQY
TRBV2 | ASNGGAGNYGYT
TRBV7-3 | ASSSGNTGELF
TRBV5-1 | ASSLERGANYGYT
TRBV18 | ASSVQEYEQY
TRBV6-6 | ASSVRDTQY
TRBV14 | ASSQSAGYTEAF
TRBV7-2 | ASSLGLAVETQY
TRBV2 | ASDRGQENYEQY
TRBV30 | AWKVDRRNEKLF
TRBV11-1 | ASSLSQGNEKLF
TRBV5-5 | ASSSLQGETQY
TRBV6-5 | ASSRTQLGTDTQY
TRBV7-7 | ASSEGWGETQY
TRBV28 | ASSTVSTDTQY
TRBV9 | ASSVGRGKNTEAF
TRBV6-1 | ASSEALSRSYEQY
TRBV15 | ATSGARAGRTEAF
TRBV18 | ASSPVLNSGANVLT
TRBV18 | ASSPPRTGDNQPQH
TRBV10-3 | AITPGRGADTQY
TRBV10-3 | AISEARVNTEAF
TRBV11-2 | ASSYTGSQETQY
TRBV30 | AWKQGSYVTGELF
TRBV2 | ASSEAQGGADALYGYT
TRBV7-3 | ASSPGSSGANVLT
TRBV2 | ASRSGTNTGELF
TRBV2 | ASSVQGLAASGELF
TRBV7-9 | ASSLDTTSGELF
TRBV14 | ASSRQLTDTQY
TRBV7-9 | ASSPTDTQY
TRBV11-2 | ASSSISGGSSYEQY
TRBV5-1 | ASSLDRISGANVLT
TRBV6-6 | ASRGPEGKNQPQH